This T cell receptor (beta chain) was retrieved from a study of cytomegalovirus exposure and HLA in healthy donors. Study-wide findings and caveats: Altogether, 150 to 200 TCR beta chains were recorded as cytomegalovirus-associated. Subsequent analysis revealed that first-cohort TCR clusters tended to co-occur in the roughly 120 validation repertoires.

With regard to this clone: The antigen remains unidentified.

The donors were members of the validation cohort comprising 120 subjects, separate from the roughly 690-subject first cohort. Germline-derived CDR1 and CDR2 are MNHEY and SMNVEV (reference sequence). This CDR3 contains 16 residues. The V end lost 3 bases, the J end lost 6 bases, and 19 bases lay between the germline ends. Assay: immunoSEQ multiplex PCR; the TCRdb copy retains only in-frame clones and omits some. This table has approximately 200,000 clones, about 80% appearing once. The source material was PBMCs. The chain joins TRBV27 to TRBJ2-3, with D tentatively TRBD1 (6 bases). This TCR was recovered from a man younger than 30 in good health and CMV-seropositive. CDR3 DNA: TGTGCCAGCAGTTTTATCACAGGGAAGGCTGTGGATACGCAGTATTTT. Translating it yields CASSFITGKAVDTQYF.